The 30 T cell receptor beta chains in this list originate from one sample, sequenced in a study of neoadjuvant anti-PD-1 for oral cavity cancer. Libraries were prepared by immunoSEQ multiplex PCR; TCRdb keeps only in-frame clonotypes and omits some of them. The sample has 11,000 to 15,000 clones; roughly 73% are singletons. Sequences were derived from PBMCs, sampled before nivolumab (anti-PD-1) treatment. These receptors were taken from a person aged 40 to 85 with oral cavity squamous cell carcinoma.

This clone was picked up a small number of times. The chain links TRBV7-8 to TRBJ2-7; a possible D gene is TRBD1 (5 bases). Trimming took off 4 bases at V and 2 bases at J, with 18 bases between the two ends. CDR3 length: 16 residues. Germline lookup yields CDR1 SGHVS and CDR2 FQNEAQ. The CDR3, as DNA: TGTGCCAGCAGCTCGCCAGCCAGGGCGGTAACCTACGAGCAGTACTTC. Residues: CASSSPARAVTYEQYF.

This clone was counted only a few times. The J gene is TRBJ2-3, the V gene TRBV7-9, with unresolved D. This CDR3 spans 14 amino acids. V was cut by 5 bases and J by 6 bases, with 15 bases left in between. Germline V gene data show CDR1 as SEHNR and CDR2 as FQNEAQ (reference sequence). The CDR3 DNA reads TGTGCCAGCAGCCAAGGGCTCTCCCTGGATACGCAGTATTTT. As protein: CASSQGLSLDTQYF.

This clone was recorded a few times. The chain links TRBV27 to TRBJ2-5; TRBD2 aligns across 9 bases. CDR3 length: 16 residues. V shed 5 bases, J shed 4 bases, and the junction held 11 bases outside the gene matches. Germline CDR1 reads MNHEY; CDR2 reads SMNVEV (reference sequence). The CDR3: CASSHDTSGFGETQYF. The CDR3 DNA sequence: TGTGCCAGCAGTCACGATACTAGCGGGTTTGGAGAGACCCAGTACTTC.

This clone has a handful of counts. The V call is TRBV2, the J call TRBJ2-1, with 11 positions matching TRBD2. Germline V gives CDR1 SNHLY, CDR2 FYNNEI. The CDR3 length is 16 residues. J was trimmed by 7 bases and V by 3 bases; bases with no gene match: 8. The CDR3 sequence is CASSDRFTSGGNEQFF. CDR3 nucleotides: TGTGCCAGCAGTGACAGGTTCACTAGCGGGGGTAATGAGCAGTTCTTC.

This rearrangement joins TRBV2 to TRBJ1-1; D is unclear. This CDR3 is 10 amino acids long. Trimming took 6 bases from V and 9 from J, leaving 8 bases between them. In germline, CDR1 is SNHLY, CDR2 FYNNEI. The CDR3 DNA reads TGTGCCAGCAGCAAATCTAAAGCTTTCTTT. Its translation is CASSKSKAFF. The entire variable domain, with the rest obtained from reference TRBV2 and TRBJ1-1, is as follows: EPEVTQTPSHQVTQMGQEVILRCVPISNHLYFYWYRQILGQKVEFLVSFYNNEISEKSEIFDDQFSVERPDGSNFTLKIRSTKLEDSAMYFCASSKSKAFFGQGTRLTVV.

This clone was seen a handful of times. CDR3 sequence: CASSSRGYGYTF. CDR3 DNA sequence: TGTGCCAGTAGTTCCAGAGGCTATGGCTACACCTTC. The chain employs TRBV19 and TRBJ1-2; D gene ambiguous. V lost 5 bases, J lost 4 bases, and 8 bases lay in between. The germline CDR1 and CDR2 sequences are LNHDA and SQIVND (reference sequence). CDR3 length equals 12 residues.

This clone was picked up one time. The chain links TRBV7-9 to TRBJ2-5; 9 nucleotides align to TRBD1. The J segment lost 5 bases and the V segment lost 4 bases, leaving 5 bases of the junction unmatched. Germline CDR1 reads SEHNR; CDR2 reads FQNEAQ (reference sequence). The CDR3 spans 14 residues. This chain's CDR3 is CASSSGQGGETQYF. The CDR3 DNA reads as TGTGCCAGCAGCTCGGGACAGGGAGGGGAGACCCAGTACTTC.

CDR3 residues: CASSSMTGGIKNIQYF. The CDR3 DNA follows: TGTGCCAGCAGTTCAATGACAGGGGGCATCAAAAACATTCAGTACTTC. The chain recombines TRBV6-6 with TRBJ2-4, with TRBD1 matching over 10 bases. The germline V gene has CDR1 MNHNY and CDR2 SVGAGI (reference sequence). Trimming removed 4 bases from V and 3 bases from J; junction bases left unmatched: 6. The CDR3 runs 16 residues.

V and J are TRBV2 and TRBJ1-3, with D possibly being TRBD1 (6 bases). Germline CDR1 and CDR2: SNHLY and FYNNEI. V was trimmed by 3 bases and J by 0 bases, leaving 12 bases between them. The CDR3 loop spans 16 amino acids. The CDR3 protein is CASSEGTSISGNTIYF. The CDR3 DNA reads as TGTGCCAGCAGTGAGGGGACATCAATCTCTGGAAACACCATATATTTT. The whole variable domain, filled in from reference TRBV2 and TRBJ1-3, reads EPEVTQTPSHQVTQMGQEVILRCVPISNHLYFYWYRQILGQKVEFLVSFYNNEISEKSEIFDDQFSVERPDGSNFTLKIRSTKLEDSAMYFCASSEGTSISGNTIYFGEGSWLTVV.

The genes are TRBV11-3 and TRBJ2-5, with 14 bases aligning to TRBD2. CDR1 and CDR2 from the germline V gene are SGHNT and YENEEA. The length of the CDR3 is 15 residues. The V segment lost 6 bases and the J segment 5 bases; nucleotides outside the gene matches: 5. The CDR3 DNA reads as TGTGCCAGCAGTCCAGGGACTAGCGGGGGTGAGACCCAGTACTTC. Its translation is CASSPGTSGGETQYF.

The V call is TRBV30, the J call TRBJ1-4, with D unclear. Trimming took 0 bases from V and 5 from J, leaving 7 bases between them. The germline CDR1 and CDR2 sequences are GTSNPN and SVGIG (reference sequence). There are 13 residues in the CDR3. The DNA of the CDR3 is TGTGCCTGGAGTGTTTATGGGAATGAAAAACTGTTTTTT. Its translation is CAWSVYGNEKLFF. Complete variable domain (other parts from reference TRBV30 and TRBJ1-4): SQTIHQWPATLVQPVGSPLSLECTVEGTSNPNLYWYRQAAGRGLQLLFYSVGIGQISSEVPQNLSASRPQDRQFILSSKKLLLSDSGFYLCAWSVYGNEKLFFGSGTQLSVL.

The chain couples TRBV5-4 to TRBJ2-3, with 14 bases matching TRBD2. V lost 4 bases and J lost 0; bases outside the gene matches: 4. CDR3 length equals 17 residues. Germline CDR1 SGHNT, CDR2 YYREEE (reference sequence). DNA of the CDR3: TGTGCCAGCAGCCTGGGACTAGCGGGAGCTAGCACAGATACGCAGTATTTT. Residues: CASSLGLAGASTDTQYF.

The chain links TRBV2 to TRBJ1-5, with D tentatively TRBD1 (5 bases). Germline assignment: CDR1 SNHLY and CDR2 FYNNEI. The length of the CDR3 is 15 residues. The ends were cut back, 6 bases at V and 0 bases at J, with 12 bases in the middle. DNA of the CDR3: TGTGCCAGCAGGGCCCCAGGGCATAGCAATCAGCCCCAGCATTTT. Its protein is CASRAPGHSNQPQHF.

This chain connects TRBV9 to TRBJ1-2, with no clear D. This CDR3 is built from 14 residues. Germline V gives CDR1 SGDLS, CDR2 YYNGEE. Deletions cut 0 bases from V and 2 bases from J, with 8 bases between. This chain's CDR3 is CASSVESVNYGYTF. As DNA, the CDR3 is TGTGCCAGCAGCGTAGAATCAGTAAACTATGGCTACACCTTC.

The genes are TRBV6-1 and TRBJ1-4; D not resolved. The germline V gene encodes CDR1 MNHNS and CDR2 SASEGT. The CDR3 is 15 amino acids. V was cut by 4 bases and J by 7 bases, with 16 bases left in between. DNA for the CDR3: TGTGCCAGCAGTGGGGCCCTCGGGTTCGGTGAAAAACTGTTTTTT. Amino acids: CASSGALGFGEKLFF.

The chain combines TRBV5-1 with TRBJ2-7, with D maybe TRBD1 (6 bases). CDR1 and CDR2 from the germline V gene are SGHRS and YFSETQ. This CDR3 is 15 amino acids long. With 4 bases removed from V and 0 bases from J, the gap between germline ends came to 14 bases. As DNA, the CDR3 is TGCGCCAGCAGCCCTACAGGGTTGGGCTCCTACGAGCAGTACTTC. It is translated as CASSPTGLGSYEQYF. The whole variable domain, remainder taken from reference TRBV5-1 and TRBJ2-7, is KAGVTQTPRYLIKTRGQQVTLSCSPISGHRSVSWYQQTPGQGLQFLFEYFSETQRNKGNFPGRFSGRQFSNSRSEMNVSTLELGDSALYLCASSPTGLGSYEQYFGPGTRLTVT.

The chain joins TRBV30 to TRBJ1-1; no clear D. The CDR3 loop spans 13 amino acids. The V and J ends lost 0 bases and 1 base respectively, with 6 bases between them. In germline, CDR1 is GTSNPN, CDR2 SVGIG (reference sequence). CDR3 sequence: CAWSVGPNTEAFF. CDR3 DNA: TGTGCCTGGAGTGTCGGGCCGAACACTGAAGCTTTCTTT.

The gene calls are TRBV28 and TRBJ1-2; 10 bases line up with TRBD1. The length of the CDR3 is 15 residues. The germline CDR1 and CDR2 sequences are MDHEN and SYDVKM. V lost 6 bases to trimming and J lost 6 bases; unmatched junction nucleotides: 10. The CDR3: CASRRQGARDHGYTF. Written as DNA, the CDR3 is TGTGCCAGCAGACGACAGGGGGCGCGGGATCATGGCTACACCTTC.

Only a few counts were recorded for this clone. The chain links TRBV28 to TRBJ1-5, with D maybe TRBD1 (5 bases). CDR1 MDHEN and CDR2 SYDVKM come from the germline V gene. The CDR3 runs to 17 residues. V was clipped by 3 bases and J by 1 base, with 16 bases between them. This chain's CDR3 is CASSFDRWGDSNQPQHF. The CDR3 DNA is TGTGCCAGCAGTTTTGATCGTTGGGGGGACAGCAATCAGCCCCAGCATTTT.

In nucleotides, the CDR3 is TGTGCCAGCAGTGACAGGGACAGCAATCAGCCCCAGCATTTT. Protein: CASSDRDSNQPQHF. The chain carries TRBV2 and TRBJ1-5; a possible D gene is TRBD1 (5 bases). V was pared by 3 bases and J by 1 base, with 7 bases between. The CDR3 is 14 residues long. Germline V gene lookup returns CDR1 SNHLY and CDR2 FYNNEI.

The chain couples TRBV6-6 to TRBJ1-6; D ambiguous. Germline V gives CDR1 MNHNY, CDR2 SVGAGI (reference sequence). The CDR3 has 14 amino acids. V lost 0 bases and J lost 8, with 8 bases in between. CDR3 coding DNA: TGTGCCAGCAGTTACTCCAATGCCTATTCACCCCTCCACTTT. Protein sequence: CASSYSNAYSPLHF.

This clone was counted once. This rearrangement joins TRBV10-1 to TRBJ2-1; 8 bases align to TRBD2. Germline CDR1 WNHNN, CDR2 SYGVQD (reference sequence). The CDR3 sequence is 14 residues long. V shed 3 bases and J 8 bases; nucleotides not matched to a gene: 6. The CDR3 reads CASSDQGTSDEQFF. DNA for the CDR3: TGCGCCAGCAGTGATCAAGGGACTAGTGATGAGCAGTTCTTC.

This clone was detected once. This sequence joins TRBV11-2 and TRBJ2-7; the D is unclear. The CDR3 extends over 13 amino acids. Germline-derived CDR1 and CDR2 are SGHAT and FQNNGV. Trimming took 1 base from V and 3 from J, leaving 7 bases between them. The CDR3 DNA follows: TGTGCCAGCAGCTTAGTGCTTAACTACGAGCAGTACTTC. Its translation: CASSLVLNYEQYF.

In its sample, this clone was seen a few times. This chain uses TRBV28 with TRBJ2-1, with 14 bases lining up with TRBD2. This CDR3 has 16 amino acids. Germline-derived CDR1 and CDR2 are MDHEN and SYDVKM. V was clipped by 5 bases and J by 5 bases; unmatched bases: 5. The CDR3 DNA is TGTGCCAGCAGTGCCTGGACTAGCGGGGGGAACAATGAGCAGTTCTTC. It yields the protein CASSAWTSGGNNEQFF. The variable domain in full, completed from reference TRBV28 and TRBJ2-1, reads DVKVTQSSRYLVKRTGEKVFLECVQDMDHENMFWYRQDPGLGLRLIYFSYDVKMKEKGDIPEGYSVSREKKERFSLILESASTNQTSMYLCASSAWTSGGNNEQFFGPGTRLTVL.

V gene TRBV2 combines with J gene TRBJ2-7; 9 nucleotides align to TRBD1. The CDR3 sequence is 18 residues long. V lost 8 bases to trimming and J lost 4 bases; unmatched junction nucleotides: 21. From germline, CDR1 is SNHLY and CDR2 FYNNEI. CDR3 region: CASREPRDETGGKYEQYF. The CDR3 nucleotides read TGTGCCAGCCGCGAGCCCCGGGATGAGACAGGGGGAAAATACGAGCAGTACTTC.

CDR3: CASRSAIYEQYF. CDR3 bases: TGCGCCAGCAGGTCGGCTATCTACGAGCAGTACTTC. V is TRBV5-1 and J is TRBJ2-7; no definite D call. CDR3 length: 12 residues. The V end lost 5 bases, the J end lost 3 bases, and 9 bases lay between the germline ends. Germline CDR1 and CDR2: SGHRS and YFSETQ.

V and J are TRBV5-1 and TRBJ2-6, with TRBD1 matching over 8 bases. The CDR3 totals 18 residues. V lost 4 bases and J lost 9; bases outside the gene matches: 18. CDR1 and CDR2 from the germline V gene are SGHRS and YFSETQ. CDR3 residues: CASSPRTGHSLQDNVLTF. The DNA of the CDR3 is TGCGCCAGCAGCCCAAGGACAGGGCATAGTCTTCAGGACAACGTCCTGACTTTC. The full variable domain, rest sourced from reference TRBV5-1 and TRBJ2-6, is KAGVTQTPRYLIKTRGQQVTLSCSPISGHRSVSWYQQTPGQGLQFLFEYFSETQRNKGNFPGRFSGRQFSNSRSEMNVSTLELGDSALYLCASSPRTGHSLQDNVLTFGAGSRLTVL.

The gene calls are TRBV5-1 and TRBJ2-1; no clear D. The V and J ends lost 5 bases and 2 bases respectively, with 8 bases between them. CDR1 and CDR2 (germline): SGHRS, YFSETQ. The CDR3 sequence is 13 residues long. The CDR3: CASRSRTYNEQFF. The CDR3 nucleotides are TGCGCCAGCAGATCTAGAACCTACAATGAGCAGTTCTTC. The variable domain in full, with the rest retrieved from reference TRBV5-1 and TRBJ2-1, is KAGVTQTPRYLIKTRGQQVTLSCSPISGHRSVSWYQQTPGQGLQFLFEYFSETQRNKGNFPGRFSGRQFSNSRSEMNVSTLELGDSALYLCASRSRTYNEQFFGPGTRLTVL.

This clone was recorded a few times. The chain employs TRBV6-5 and TRBJ2-7; the D is unclear. V was trimmed by 2 bases and J by 0 bases, leaving 5 bases between them. The CDR3 has 13 amino acids. Germline V lookup: CDR1 MNHEY, CDR2 SVGAGI. CDR3 coding DNA: TGTGCCAGCAGTTACGCGTTCTCCTACGAGCAGTACTTC. Translating it yields CASSYAFSYEQYF.

The chain links TRBV25-1 to TRBJ1-2, with a tentative D call TRBD1 (5 bases). With 8 bases removed from V and 4 bases from J, the gap between germline ends came to 14 bases. The length of the CDR3 is 13 residues. Germline values: CDR1 MGHDK, CDR2 SYGVNS. The CDR3 here is CASQRDGLYGYTF. The CDR3 bases are TGTGCCAGCCAACGGGACGGTCTCTATGGCTACACCTTC.